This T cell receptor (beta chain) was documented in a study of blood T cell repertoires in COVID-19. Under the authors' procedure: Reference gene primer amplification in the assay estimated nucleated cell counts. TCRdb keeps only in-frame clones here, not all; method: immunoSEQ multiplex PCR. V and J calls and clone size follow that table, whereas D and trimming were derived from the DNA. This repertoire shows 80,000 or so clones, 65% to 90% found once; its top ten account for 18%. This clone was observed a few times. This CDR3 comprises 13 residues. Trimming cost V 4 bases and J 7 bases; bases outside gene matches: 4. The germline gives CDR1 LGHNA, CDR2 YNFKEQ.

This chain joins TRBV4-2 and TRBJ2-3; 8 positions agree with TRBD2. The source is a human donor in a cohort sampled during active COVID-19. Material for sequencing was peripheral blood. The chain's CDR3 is CASSPGGANTQYF. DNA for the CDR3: TGTGCCAGCAGCCCCGGGGGGGCAAATACGCAGTATTTT.